This TCR beta chain was recovered during a study of glioma-infiltrating T cells after dendritic cell vaccination. Germline V gene sequence: CDR1 MNHNY, CDR2 SVGAGI (reference sequence). This CDR3 has 16 residues. The V segment lost 1 base and the J segment 6 bases; nucleotides outside the gene matches: 7. Time point here: after dendritic cell vaccination, including at tumor progression/relapse. Blood PBMC samples: pre-vaccination, two weeks post third vaccination, and at tumor progression. Profiled with immunoSEQ multiplex PCR; TCRdb holds only in-frame clones, not every one. The sample has approximately 48,000 clones, about 89% seen once.

The sequence derives from a human donor with glioblastoma. The specimen was blood, collected after dendritic cell vaccination. The V and J genes are TRBV6-6 and TRBJ2-2; 8 positions agree with TRBD2. DNA of the CDR3: TGTGCCAGCAGTTACTTAACGGCGGGAGGTCCCGGGGAGCTGTTTTTT. As protein: CASSYLTAGGPGELFF.